This T cell receptor beta chain was retrieved from a study of blood T cell repertoires in COVID-19. Germline CDR1 reads SEHNR; CDR2 reads FQNEAQ (reference sequence). Trimming cost V 0 bases and J 7 bases; bases outside gene matches: 10. This CDR3 spans 17 amino acids. As originally analysed: Estimation of nucleated cell counts was performed using reference gene primer amplification. TCRdb's table, derived via immunoSEQ multiplex PCR, lists solely in-frame clones and lacks some. The D gene and trimming were derived from the DNA, and the V and J assignments and clone size from that table. The sample yields about 47,000 clones, about four fifths seen once.

The specimen sequenced was peripheral blood. The chain recombines TRBV7-9 with TRBJ1-5; 9 nucleotides line up with TRBD1. This receptor was identified in a man aged 45 to 65 with acute or convalescent COVID-19. CDR3 sequence (DNA): TGTGCCAGCAGCTTAGCGGGACAGGGTTCCGCGAAACAGCCCCAGCATTTT. Translated, it gives CASSLAGQGSAKQPQHF.